This entry lists 18 T cell receptor beta chains sequenced from one sample in a study of Graves' ophthalmopathy and Graves' hyperthyroidism. From RNA, the CDR3 regions of TCR beta chains were amplified and sequenced. HTBI primers served in a first-round RT-PCR, which a second-round multiplex PCR followed. TCRdb ran MiXCR on the multiplex PCR reads and lists one entry per CDR3 protein. The repertoire has about 620,000 distinct CDR3 sequences, 22% of them found once; the top ten carry approximately 6.5%. The sequenced sample was peripheral blood. These TCRs come from a woman aged 18-29 years with stable Graves' hyperthyroidism. Some clones in this sample may be carry-over from other donors' samples.

This clonotype showed up many times. The chain combines TRBV7-2 with TRBJ2-2; no firm D call. Germline V lookup: CDR1 SGHTA, CDR2 FQGNSA. Trimming removed 3 bases at V and 6 bases at J, with 5 bases between. The CDR3 has 12 amino acids. The CDR3 here is CASSFRSGELFF. In nucleotides, the CDR3 is TGTGCCAGCAGCTTTAGGTCCGGGGAGCTGTTTTTT.

This clonotype was detected many times. The chain couples TRBV7-9 to TRBJ1-2; D not certain. V was trimmed by 5 bases and J by 3 bases, leaving 13 bases between them. The germline V gene encodes CDR1 SEHNR and CDR2 FQNEAQ (reference sequence). This CDR3 is 14 amino acids long. In DNA form, the CDR3 reads TGTGCCAGCAGCCCTACGAATTGGCACTATGGCTACACCTTC. Residues: CASSPTNWHYGYTF.

Many counts were recorded for this clonotype. The CDR3 is CSARDQERRAGISYEQYF. The CDR3 nucleotides read TGCAGTGCTAGAGATCAGGAACGACGAGCAGGAATCTCCTACGAGCAGTACTTC. The chain combines TRBV20-1 with TRBJ2-7; D is unclear. Trimming took off 0 bases at V and 0 bases at J, with 21 bases between the two ends. CDR1 and CDR2 from the germline V gene are DFQATT and SNEGSKA (reference sequence). The CDR3 extends over 18 amino acids.

The rearrangement links TRBV9 to TRBJ2-5; no definite D call. The CDR3 is made up of 13 amino acids. CDR1 SGDLS and CDR2 YYNGEE come from the germline V gene. Between the trimmed V and J ends, which lost 8 bases and 2 bases, there was a span of 13 bases. CDR3: CASGRGWQETQYF. The DNA for the CDR3 is TGTGCCAGTGGTCGTGGATGGCAAGAGACCCAGTACTTC.

J is TRBJ2-5 and V is TRBV19; D is possibly TRBD1 (6 bases). The CDR3 length is 15 residues. Germline assignment: CDR1 LNHDA and CDR2 SQIVND (reference sequence). V shed 4 bases and J shed 5 bases, with 17 bases lying between them. The CDR3 bases are TGTGCCAGTAGTACCGGGACACGGATTTCGGAGACCCAGTACTTC. Protein sequence: CASSTGTRISETQYF.

The DNA of the CDR3 is TGTGCCAGTCTAAACACTGAAGCTTTCTTT. Its protein product is CASLNTEAFF. This chain uses TRBV6-1 with TRBJ1-1; no firm D call. The V end lost 9 bases, the J end lost 2 bases, and 4 bases lay between the germline ends. Germline V lookup: CDR1 MNHNS, CDR2 SASEGT. There are 10 residues in the CDR3.

This clonotype was detected only a few times. The gene calls are TRBV20-1 and TRBJ2-2, with 10 nucleotides matching TRBD2. The CDR3 contains 19 residues. Trimming took 3 bases from V and 0 from J; bases not matched to a gene: 13. The germline gives CDR1 DFQATT, CDR2 SNEGSKA (reference sequence). The CDR3 nucleotides read TGCAGTGCTAGCGGGGTAGCGGGAGGCCCGTTCGCGAACACCGGGGAGCTGTTTTTT. It is translated as CSASGVAGGPFANTGELFF.

This clonotype came up many times. This chain links TRBV27 with TRBJ2-5; the match to TRBD1 covers 9 bases. The J segment lost 5 bases and the V segment lost 3 bases, leaving 4 bases of the junction unmatched. The CDR3 is 14 amino acids. CDR1 and CDR2 from the germline V gene are MNHEY and SMNVEV (reference sequence). This CDR3 reads CASSLVQGAETQYF. In DNA, the CDR3 is TGTGCCAGCAGTTTGGTACAGGGGGCGGAGACCCAGTACTTC.

This clonotype appeared once. The J gene is TRBJ1-1, the V gene TRBV19, with a tentative D call TRBD1 (5 bases). Germline V gene lookup returns CDR1 LNHDA and CDR2 SQIVND (reference sequence). Trimming took off 7 bases at V and 5 bases at J, with 23 bases between the two ends. The CDR3 length is 16 residues. CDR3 protein: CASTQNGWGPNTEAFF. CDR3 nucleotides: TGTGCCAGTACCCAAAATGGTTGGGGACCCAATACTGAAGCTTTCTTT.

This clonotype was recorded many times. The chain is built from TRBV15 and TRBJ1-6; D unclear. CDR1 and CDR2 from the germline V gene are LNHNV and YYDKDF (reference sequence). Trimming pared 5 bases from V and 7 bases from J, leaving 9 bases between. CDR3 length equals 13 residues. The CDR3 region is CATSLGKNSPLHF. Here the CDR3 DNA reads TGTGCCACCAGCCTGGGCAAAAATTCACCCCTCCACTTT.

This clonotype was detected only a few times. The chain couples TRBV6-5 to TRBJ1-3; D gene unclear. The CDR3 consists of 14 residues. Germline assignment: CDR1 MNHEY and CDR2 SVGAGI. V lost 3 bases and J 4 bases, leaving 10 bases between the germline ends. The CDR3: CASSYREAGNTIYF. CDR3 nucleotide sequence: TGTGCCAGCAGTTATAGGGAGGCCGGAAACACCATATATTTT.

The V call is TRBV12-3 or TRBV12-4, the J call TRBJ2-7; tentatively, D is TRBD1 or TRBD2 (6 bases each). V was clipped by 4 bases and J by 6 bases, with 19 bases between them. This CDR3 spans 15 amino acids. CDR3 region: CASSSSGARKAEQYF. As DNA, the CDR3 is TGTGCCAGCAGTTCCTCGGGGGCGCGAAAGGCCGAGCAGTACTTC.

This sequence joins TRBV12-3 or TRBV12-4 and TRBJ2-5; 9 positions agree with TRBD1. J gave up 5 bases and V 10 bases, and 14 bases lay outside the gene matches. This CDR3 spans 15 amino acids. The CDR3 loop reads CATAPGQGPSETQYF. The CDR3, as DNA: TGTGCCACCGCGCCGGGACAGGGCCCATCGGAGACCCAGTACTTC.

On this clonotype itself: This may be a read error, as it is one base from a much larger clone. The rearrangement joins TRBV27 to TRBJ2-5, with D perhaps given as TRBD1 or TRBD2 (5 bases each). CDR1 and CDR2 from the germline V gene are MNHEY and SMNVEV (reference sequence). The CDR3 spans 16 residues. CDR3 sequence: CASSLSRGRTQETKYF. CDR3 DNA: TGTGCCAGCAGTTTATCGAGGGGTCGGACACAAGAGACCAAGTACTTC.

In its sample, this clonotype was seen a few times. The chain is built from TRBV18 and TRBJ2-5; D possibly corresponds to TRBD2 (5 bases). The germline V gene has CDR1 KGHSH and CDR2 LQKENI. The CDR3 runs to 18 residues. V was trimmed by 4 bases and J by 3 bases, leaving 24 bases between them. Here the CDR3 reads CASSQNELPKTREETQYF. The CDR3 DNA is TGTGCCAGCTCACAGAATGAACTACCCAAAACTAGGGAAGAGACCCAGTACTTC.

This clonotype came up many times. The rearrangement joins TRBV2 to TRBJ2-7, with D unresolved. With 4 bases removed from V and 7 bases from J, the gap between germline ends came to 8 bases. The CDR3 totals 11 residues. CDR1 and CDR2 from the germline V gene are SNHLY and FYNNEI. The CDR3 DNA reads as TGTGCCAGCAGTGCCTCGAGAGAGCAGTACTTC. Encoded protein: CASSASREQYF.

This clonotype was seen repeatedly, ten times or more. The chain employs TRBV10-3 and TRBJ2-7; 9 nucleotides line up with TRBD2. J lost 6 bases, V lost 2 bases, and 11 bases had no gene match. The CDR3 consists of 16 residues. Germline CDR1 reads ENHRY; CDR2 reads SYGVKD. CDR3 DNA: TGTGCCATCAGTGAGCCGACCGACGGCGGGGGGGCCGAGCAGTACTTC. This encodes CAISEPTDGGGAEQYF.

This clonotype was seen many times. The chain joins TRBV20-1 to TRBJ1-2; D is undetermined. The V and J ends lost 0 bases and 3 bases respectively, with 14 bases between them. CDR1 DFQATT and CDR2 SNEGSKA come from the germline V gene (reference sequence). The CDR3 runs to 15 residues. The CDR3 DNA follows: TGCAGTGCTAGAGATCAGGCAGGAGCCTACTATGGCTACACCTTC. Amino acids: CSARDQAGAYYGYTF.